This TCR beta chain stems from a study of cytomegalovirus exposure and HLA in healthy donors. Study-wide findings and caveats: 164 TCR beta chains were listed as cytomegalovirus-associated.

The PCR made use of 60 Vbeta and 13 Jbeta primers. Using immunoSEQ multiplex PCR, the repertoire was profiled, and TCRdb retains in-frame clones only, with some absent. The data hold more than 150,000 clones, with about 82% observed a single time. Comments on this clone: No antigen is known for it.

CDR1 and CDR2 from the germline V gene are SGHRS and YFSETQ. CDR3 size: 14 residues. Losses at the gene ends were 5 bases for V and 2 bases for J; bases not matched to a gene: 5. The receptor's source is a man younger than 30 in good health and CMV-seronegative. This chain uses TRBV5-1 with TRBJ2-7; 9 bases match TRBD2. The source material was PBMCs. The CDR3 here is CASRASGVAYEQYF. CDR3 DNA: TGCGCCAGCAGGGCTAGCGGGGTAGCCTACGAGCAGTACTTC.